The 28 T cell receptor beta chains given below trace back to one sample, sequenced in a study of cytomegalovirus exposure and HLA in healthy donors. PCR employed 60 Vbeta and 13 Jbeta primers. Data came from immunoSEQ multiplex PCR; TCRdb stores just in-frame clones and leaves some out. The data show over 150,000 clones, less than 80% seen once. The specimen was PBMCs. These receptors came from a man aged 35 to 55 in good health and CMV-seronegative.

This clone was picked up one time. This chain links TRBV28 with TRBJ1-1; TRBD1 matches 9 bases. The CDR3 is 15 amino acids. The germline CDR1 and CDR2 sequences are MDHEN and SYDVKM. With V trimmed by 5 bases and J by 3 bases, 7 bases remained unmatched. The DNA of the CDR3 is TGTGCCAGCAGTCCACAGGGGGCAGGGTACACTGAAGCTTTCTTT. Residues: CASSPQGAGYTEAFF.

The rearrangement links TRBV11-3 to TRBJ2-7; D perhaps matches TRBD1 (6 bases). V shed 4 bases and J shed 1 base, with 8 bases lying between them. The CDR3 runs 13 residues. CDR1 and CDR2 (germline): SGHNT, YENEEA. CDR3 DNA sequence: TGTGCCAGCAGCTCGACAGGTTCCTACGAGCAGTACTTC. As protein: CASSSTGSYEQYF.

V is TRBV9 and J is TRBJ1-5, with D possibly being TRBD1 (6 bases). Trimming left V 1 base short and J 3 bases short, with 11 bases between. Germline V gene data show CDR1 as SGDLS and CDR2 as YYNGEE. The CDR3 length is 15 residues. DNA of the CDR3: TGTGCCAGCAGCGTATCAGGGGTAATCAATCAGCCCCAGCATTTT. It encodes CASSVSGVINQPQHF.

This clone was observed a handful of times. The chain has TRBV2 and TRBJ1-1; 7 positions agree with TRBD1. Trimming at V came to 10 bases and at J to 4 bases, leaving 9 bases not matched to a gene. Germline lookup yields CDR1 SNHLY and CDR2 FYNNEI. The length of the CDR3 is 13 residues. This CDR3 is CAIFYRGATEAFF. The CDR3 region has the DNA TGTGCCATCTTTTACAGGGGAGCCACTGAAGCTTTCTTT.

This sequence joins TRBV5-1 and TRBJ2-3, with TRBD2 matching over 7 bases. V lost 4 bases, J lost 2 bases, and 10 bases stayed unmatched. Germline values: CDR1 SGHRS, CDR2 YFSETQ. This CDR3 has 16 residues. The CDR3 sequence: CASSRMASGDTDTQYF. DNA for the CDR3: TGCGCCAGCAGCCGCATGGCGAGCGGGGACACAGATACGCAGTATTTT.

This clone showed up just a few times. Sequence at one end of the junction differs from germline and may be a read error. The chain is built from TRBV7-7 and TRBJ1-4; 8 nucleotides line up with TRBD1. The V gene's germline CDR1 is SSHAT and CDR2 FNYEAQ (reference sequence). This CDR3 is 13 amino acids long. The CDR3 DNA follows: TGTGCTAGCAGCCAAGACAGGGGCGAAAAACTGTTTTTT. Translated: CASSQDRGEKLFF.

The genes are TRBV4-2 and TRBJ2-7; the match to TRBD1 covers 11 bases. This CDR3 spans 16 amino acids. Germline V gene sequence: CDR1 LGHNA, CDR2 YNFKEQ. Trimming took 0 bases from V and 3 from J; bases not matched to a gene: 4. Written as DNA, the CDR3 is TGTGCCAGCAGCCAAGATTTCGGGACAGGGGGCTACGAGCAGTACTTC. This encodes CASSQDFGTGGYEQYF.

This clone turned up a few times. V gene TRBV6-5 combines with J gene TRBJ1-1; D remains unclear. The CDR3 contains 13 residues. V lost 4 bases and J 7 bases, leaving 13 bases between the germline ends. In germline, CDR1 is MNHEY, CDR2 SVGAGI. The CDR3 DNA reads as TGTGCCAGCAGTTTCTCCAGTTACCATGAAGCTTTCTTT. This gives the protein CASSFSSYHEAFF.

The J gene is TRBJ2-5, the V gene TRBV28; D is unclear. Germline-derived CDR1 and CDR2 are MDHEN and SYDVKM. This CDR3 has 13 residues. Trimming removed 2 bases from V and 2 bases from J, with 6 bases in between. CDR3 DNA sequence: TGTGCCAGCAGTTTAAATAGTCAAGAGACCCAGTACTTC. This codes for CASSLNSQETQYF.

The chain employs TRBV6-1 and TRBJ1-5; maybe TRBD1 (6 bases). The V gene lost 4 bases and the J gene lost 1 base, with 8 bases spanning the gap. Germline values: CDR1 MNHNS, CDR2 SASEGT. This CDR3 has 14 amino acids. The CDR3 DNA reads TGTGCCAGCAGTGTGACAGGCAGCAATCAGCCCCAGCATTTT. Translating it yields CASSVTGSNQPQHF.

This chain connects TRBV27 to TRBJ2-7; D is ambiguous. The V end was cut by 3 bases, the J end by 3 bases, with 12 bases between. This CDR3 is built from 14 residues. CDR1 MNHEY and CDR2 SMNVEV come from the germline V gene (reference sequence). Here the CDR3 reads CASSLARSGYEQYF. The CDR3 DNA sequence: TGTGCCAGCAGTTTGGCCAGATCAGGCTACGAGCAGTACTTC.

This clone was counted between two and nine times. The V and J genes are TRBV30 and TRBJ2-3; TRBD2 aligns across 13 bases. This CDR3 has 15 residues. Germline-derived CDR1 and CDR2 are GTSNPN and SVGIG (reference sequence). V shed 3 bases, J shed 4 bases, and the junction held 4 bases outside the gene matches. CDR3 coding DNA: TGTGCCTGGAGCACTAGCGGGGGGGCGGCAGATACGCAGTATTTT. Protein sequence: CAWSTSGGAADTQYF.

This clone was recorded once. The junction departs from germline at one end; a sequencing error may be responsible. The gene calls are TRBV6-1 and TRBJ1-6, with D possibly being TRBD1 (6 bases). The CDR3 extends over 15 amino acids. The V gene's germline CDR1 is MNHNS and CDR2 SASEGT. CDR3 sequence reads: CASSELWTARSPLYF. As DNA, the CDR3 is TGTGCCAGCAGTGAACTGTGGACAGCCCGGTCACCCCTCTACTTT.

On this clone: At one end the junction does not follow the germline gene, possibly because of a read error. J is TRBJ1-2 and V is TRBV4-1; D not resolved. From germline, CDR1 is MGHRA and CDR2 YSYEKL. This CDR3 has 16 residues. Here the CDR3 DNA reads TGCGCCAGCAGCCAAGATATGTGGCAGCGTACACTCACTATCGTCTTC. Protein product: CASSQDMWQRTLTIVF.

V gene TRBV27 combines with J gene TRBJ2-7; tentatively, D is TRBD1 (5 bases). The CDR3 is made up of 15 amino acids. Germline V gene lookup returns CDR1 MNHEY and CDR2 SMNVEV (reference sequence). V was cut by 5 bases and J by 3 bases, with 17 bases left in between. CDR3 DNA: TGTGCCAGCAGTGGGGCCATCTCAAGGGGCTACGAGCAGTACTTC. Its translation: CASSGAISRGYEQYF.

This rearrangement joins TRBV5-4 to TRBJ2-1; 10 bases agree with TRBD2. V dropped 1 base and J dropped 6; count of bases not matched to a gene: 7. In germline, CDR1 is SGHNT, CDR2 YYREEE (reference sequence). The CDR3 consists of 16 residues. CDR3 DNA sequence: TGTGCCAGCAGCTTGAGGGCTAGCGGGGGCCTCAATGAGCAGTTCTTC. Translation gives CASSLRASGGLNEQFF.

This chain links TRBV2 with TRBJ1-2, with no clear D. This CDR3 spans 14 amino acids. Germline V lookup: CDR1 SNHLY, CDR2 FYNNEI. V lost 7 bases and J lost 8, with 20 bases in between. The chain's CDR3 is CASTYGSPRQGYTF. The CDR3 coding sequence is TGTGCCAGCACCTACGGGAGCCCTAGGCAAGGCTACACCTTC.

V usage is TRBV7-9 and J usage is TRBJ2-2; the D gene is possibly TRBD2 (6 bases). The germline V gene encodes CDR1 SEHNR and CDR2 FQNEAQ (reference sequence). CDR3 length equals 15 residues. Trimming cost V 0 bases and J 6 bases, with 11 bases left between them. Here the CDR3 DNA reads TGTGCCAGCAGCTTAGCGCAGGGAGGAGCCGGGGAGCTGTTTTTT. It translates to CASSLAQGGAGELFF.

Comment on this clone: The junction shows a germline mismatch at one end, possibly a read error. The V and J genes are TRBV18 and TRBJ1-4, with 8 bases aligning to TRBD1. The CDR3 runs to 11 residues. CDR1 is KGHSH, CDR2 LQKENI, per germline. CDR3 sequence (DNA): TGTGCCAGCTCAATAGACAGGGGACTGCTTTTT. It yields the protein CASSIDRGLLF.

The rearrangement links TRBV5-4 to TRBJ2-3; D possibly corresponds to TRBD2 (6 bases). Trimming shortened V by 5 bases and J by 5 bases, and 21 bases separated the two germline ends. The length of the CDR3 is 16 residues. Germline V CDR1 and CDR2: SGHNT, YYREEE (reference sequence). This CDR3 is CASRPFTSSVVDTQYF. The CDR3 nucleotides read TGTGCCAGCAGGCCTTTCACTAGCTCCGTTGTAGATACGCAGTATTTT.

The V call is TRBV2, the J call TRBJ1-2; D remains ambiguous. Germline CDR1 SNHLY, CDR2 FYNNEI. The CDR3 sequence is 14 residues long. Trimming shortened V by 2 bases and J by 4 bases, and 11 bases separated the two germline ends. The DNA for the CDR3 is TGTGCCAGCAGTGAATGGGCCAACCTCTATGGCTACACCTTC. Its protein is CASSEWANLYGYTF.

CDR3 nucleotides: TGTGCCACCAGCAGAACGGGACAGACCTACGAGCAGTACTTC. The encoded protein is CATSRTGQTYEQYF. This chain connects TRBV15 to TRBJ2-7, with 7 bases aligning to TRBD1. This CDR3 comprises 14 residues. CDR1 is LNHNV and CDR2 is YYDKDF in the germline V gene (reference sequence). Trimming cost V 2 bases and J 2 bases; bases outside gene matches: 3.

CDR3 protein: CASSLETSGDNEQFF. The CDR3 bases are TGTGCCAGCAGTTTAGAGACTAGCGGGGACAATGAGCAGTTCTTC. The chain has TRBV28 and TRBJ2-1; 11 positions match TRBD2. From germline, CDR1 is MDHEN and CDR2 SYDVKM. The CDR3 contains 15 residues. V lost 2 bases, J lost 5 bases, and 2 bases stayed unmatched.

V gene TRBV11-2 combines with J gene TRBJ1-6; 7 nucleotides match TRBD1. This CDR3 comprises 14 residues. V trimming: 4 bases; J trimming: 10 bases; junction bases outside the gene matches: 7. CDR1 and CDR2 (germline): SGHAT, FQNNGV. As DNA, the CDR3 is TGTGCCAGCAGCTCGGGACAGACCCCCTCACCCCTCCACTTT. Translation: CASSSGQTPSPLHF.

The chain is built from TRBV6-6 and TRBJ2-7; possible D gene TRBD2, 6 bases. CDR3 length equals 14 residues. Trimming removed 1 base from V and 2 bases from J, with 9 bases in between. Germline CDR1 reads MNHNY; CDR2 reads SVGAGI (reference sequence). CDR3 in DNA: TGTGCCAGCAGTTACTGGGGGGAAACCTACGAGCAGTACTTC. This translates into CASSYWGETYEQYF.

CDR3 loop: CASSLMQGFDYGYTF. CDR3 nucleotide sequence: TGTGCCAGCAGTTTAATGCAGGGGTTCGACTATGGCTACACCTTC. The chain has TRBV28 and TRBJ1-2; D might be TRBD1 (6 bases). CDR3 length: 15 residues. V lost 2 bases, J lost 3 bases, and 13 bases lay in between. Looked up from germline, CDR1 is MDHEN and CDR2 is SYDVKM.

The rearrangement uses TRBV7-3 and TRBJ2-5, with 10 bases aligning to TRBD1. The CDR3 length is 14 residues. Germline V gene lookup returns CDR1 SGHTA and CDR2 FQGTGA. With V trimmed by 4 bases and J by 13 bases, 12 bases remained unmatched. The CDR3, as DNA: TGTGCCAGCAGCTCCATCGCCGGGACAGGGGAGGCGTACTTC. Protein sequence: CASSSIAGTGEAYF. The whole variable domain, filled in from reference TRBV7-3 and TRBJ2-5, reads GAGVSQTPSNKVTEKGKYVELRCDPISGHTALYWYRQSLGQGPEFLIYFQGTGAADDSGLPNDRFFAVRPEGSVSTLKIQRTERGDSAVYLCASSSIAGTGEAYFGPGTRLLVL.

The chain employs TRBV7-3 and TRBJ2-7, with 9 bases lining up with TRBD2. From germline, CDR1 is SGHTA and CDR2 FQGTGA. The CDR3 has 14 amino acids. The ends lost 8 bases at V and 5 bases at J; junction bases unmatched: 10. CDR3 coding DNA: TGTGCCAGCTCTATGCGGGGGGGCCCGGACGAGCAGTACTTC. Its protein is CASSMRGGPDEQYF.